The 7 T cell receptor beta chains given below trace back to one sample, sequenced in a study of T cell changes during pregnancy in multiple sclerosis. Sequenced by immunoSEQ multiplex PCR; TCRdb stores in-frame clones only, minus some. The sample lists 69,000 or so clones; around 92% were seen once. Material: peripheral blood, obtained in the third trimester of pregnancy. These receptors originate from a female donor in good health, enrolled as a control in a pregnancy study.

The CDR3 nucleotides are TGCAGCGCTCTAGGGCGAGGGTTCGGGGAGACCCAGTACTTC. As protein: CSALGRGFGETQYF. The gene calls are TRBV29-1 and TRBJ2-5, with TRBD2 as a possible D gene (5 bases). The CDR3 loop spans 14 amino acids. Trimming cost V 7 bases and J 5 bases, with 20 bases left between them. Germline CDR1 is SQVTM and CDR2 is ANQGSEA.

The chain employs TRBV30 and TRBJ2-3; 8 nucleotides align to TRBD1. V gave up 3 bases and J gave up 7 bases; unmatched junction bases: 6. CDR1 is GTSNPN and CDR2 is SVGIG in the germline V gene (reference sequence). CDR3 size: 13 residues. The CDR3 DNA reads TGTGCCTGGAGCACAGGGGGGAGAAATACGCAGTATTTT. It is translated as CAWSTGGRNTQYF.

The CDR3, as DNA: TGTGCCAGCAGCTTTGACAGGAGAGCTTTCTTT. It is translated as CASSFDRRAFF. The chain is built from TRBV13 and TRBJ1-1; D may be TRBD1 (6 bases). The CDR3 is 11 amino acids. Germline loops: CDR1 PRHDT, CDR2 FYEKMQ (reference sequence). Trimming took 3 bases from V and 10 from J, leaving 9 bases between them.

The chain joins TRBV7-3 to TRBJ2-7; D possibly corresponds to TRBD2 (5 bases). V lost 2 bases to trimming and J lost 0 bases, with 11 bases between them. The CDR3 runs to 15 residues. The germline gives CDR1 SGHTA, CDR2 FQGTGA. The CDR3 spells CASSLRPGSSYEQYF. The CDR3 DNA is TGTGCCAGCAGCTTACGTCCGGGGAGCTCCTACGAGCAGTACTTC.

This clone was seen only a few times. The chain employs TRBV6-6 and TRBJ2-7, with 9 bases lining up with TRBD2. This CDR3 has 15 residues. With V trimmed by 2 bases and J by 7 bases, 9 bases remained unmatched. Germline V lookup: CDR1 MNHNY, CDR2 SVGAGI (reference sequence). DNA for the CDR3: TGTGCCAGCAGTTACCAAGCGGGAGGATCGGGGGAGCAGTACTTC. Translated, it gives CASSYQAGGSGEQYF.

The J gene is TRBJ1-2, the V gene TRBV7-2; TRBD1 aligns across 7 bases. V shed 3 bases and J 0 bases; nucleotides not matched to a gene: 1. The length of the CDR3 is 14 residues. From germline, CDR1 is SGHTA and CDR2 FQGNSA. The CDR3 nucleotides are TGTGCCAGCAGCTTCGGGACAGCTAACTATGGCTACACCTTC. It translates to CASSFGTANYGYTF. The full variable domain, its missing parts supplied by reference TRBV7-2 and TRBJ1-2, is GAGVSQSPSNKVTEKGKDVELRCDPISGHTALYWYRQSLGQGLEFLIYFQGNSAPDKSGLPSDRFSAERTGGSVSTLTIQRTQQEDSAVYLCASSFGTANYGYTFGSGTRLTVV.

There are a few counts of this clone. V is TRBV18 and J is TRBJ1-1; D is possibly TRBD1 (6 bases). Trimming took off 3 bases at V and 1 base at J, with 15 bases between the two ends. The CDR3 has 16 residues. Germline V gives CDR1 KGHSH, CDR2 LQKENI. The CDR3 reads CASSPMYWGQNTEAFF. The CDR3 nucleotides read TGTGCCAGCTCACCTATGTATTGGGGACAGAACACTGAAGCTTTCTTT.